Following are 2 T cell receptor beta chains from one sample sequenced in a study of Tregs in tolerant kidney transplant recipients. The method was immunoSEQ multiplex PCR; TCRdb's version includes in-frame clones alone and lacks a portion of them. The table shows 85,000 to 95,000 clones, with approximately 90% occurring only once. Material: CD8+ T cells from blood. The receptors here all came from a human donor in good health.

The chain couples TRBV7-9 to TRBJ2-7; tentatively, D is TRBD1 (6 bases). This CDR3 contains 14 residues. The germline V and J ends were trimmed by 3 bases and 0 bases, with 9 bases remaining between them. The germline CDR1 and CDR2 sequences are SEHNR and FQNEAQ (reference sequence). CDR3 amino acids: CASSFLDSSYEQYF. The CDR3 region has the DNA TGTGCCAGCAGCTTTTTGGACAGCTCCTACGAGCAGTACTTC. Full variable domain (missing parts from reference TRBV7-9 and TRBJ2-7): DTGVSQNPRHKITKRGQNVTFRCDPISEHNRLYWYRQTLGQGPEFLTYFQNEAQLEKSRLLSDRFSAERPKGSFSTLEIQRTEQGDSAMYLCASSFLDSSYEQYFGPGTRLTVT.

This chain links TRBV7-9 with TRBJ2-2; possibly TRBD1 for D (6 bases). The CDR3 length is 15 residues. Germline CDR1 is SEHNR and CDR2 is FQNEAQ (reference sequence). V was trimmed by 5 bases and J by 7 bases, leaving 17 bases between them. The CDR3 protein is CASSRNRVFIGELFF. The CDR3 DNA sequence: TGTGCCAGCAGCCGCAACAGGGTGTTTATCGGGGAGCTGTTTTTT. The variable domain in full, with the rest retrieved from reference TRBV7-9 and TRBJ2-2, is DTGVSQNPRHKITKRGQNVTFRCDPISEHNRLYWYRQTLGQGPEFLTYFQNEAQLEKSRLLSDRFSAERPKGSFSTLEIQRTEQGDSAMYLCASSRNRVFIGELFFGEGSRLTVL.